Below, one T cell receptor (beta chain) is given with its context. Its target is unknown. The CDR3 runs 13 residues. The germline gives CDR1 SGHTA, CDR2 FQGNSA. Trimming left V 6 bases short and J 4 bases short, with 11 bases between. The entry originates in a study of radiotherapy plus CTLA-4 blockade in lung cancer. Turning to the study itself: An objective response was seen in about 18% of patients, and disease control in more than 25%. Study-wide points: Researchers report tumor-derived TCR clones expanding in blood after radiotherapy plus ipilimumab. Early shifts in blood T cell clones, with interferon-beta, reportedly predicted response best.

People whose metastatic non-small-cell lung cancer was chemo-refractory got focal radiation along with CTLA-4 blockade by ipilimumab. The protocol was immunoSEQ multiplex PCR, while the TCRdb copy is restricted to in-frame clones and leaves out a portion. The sample consists of 70,000 to 100,000 clones, approximately 84% of them appearing once. This receptor was obtained from a human donor with non-small cell lung cancer who had a partial response to radiotherapy plus ipilimumab. The J gene is TRBJ2-3, the V gene TRBV7-2; D is ambiguous. The source material was peripheral blood, sampled from a patient treated with radiotherapy plus ipilimumab. CDR3 protein: CASSLMRPDTQYF. The CDR3 DNA sequence: TGTGCCAGCAGTCTAATGCGGCCAGATACGCAGTATTTT.